This is a list of T cell receptor beta chains from one sample in a study of blood T cell repertoires in COVID-19. Sequencing used immunoSEQ multiplex PCR; TCRdb keeps in-frame clones, though not all of them. Among about 120,000 clones listed, 85% to 90% were seen once. The sample taken for sequencing was peripheral blood. All receptors derive from an older woman with COVID-19, enrolled during active disease. The CDR3 runs from the conserved cysteine through the conserved F or W. D genes are given only for firm matches. The size entry is marked missing in some rows and otherwise reads once, few, many or a size class.

v_call: TRBV5-4; j_call: TRBJ1-5; clone_size: .; d_call: TRBD1; cdr3_aa: CAWEKGANSNQPQHF; cdr3_nt: TGTGCCTGGGAGAAGGGGGCAAATAGCAATCAGCCCCAGCATTTT
v_call: TRBV19; j_call: TRBJ2-7; clone_size: .; d_call: TRBD2; cdr3_aa: CASSSSGRGLSYEQYF; cdr3_nt: TGTGCCAGTAGTTCCTCCGGGAGGGGCCTTAGCTACGAGCAGTACTTC
v_call: TRBV4-2; j_call: TRBJ2-1; clone_size: .; d_call: TRBD2; cdr3_aa: CASSHRNSGGNEQFF; cdr3_nt: TGTGCCAGCAGCCACCGGAATAGCGGGGGCAATGAGCAGTTCTTC
v_call: TRBV7-2; j_call: TRBJ2-7; clone_size: .; d_call: .; cdr3_aa: CASSFGLTYEQYF; cdr3_nt: TGTGCCAGCAGCTTCGGACTTACCTACGAGCAGTACTTC
v_call: TRBV7-2; j_call: TRBJ1-1; clone_size: .; d_call: .; cdr3_aa: CASSLAVTIAAFF; cdr3_nt: TGTGCCAGCAGCTTAGCCGTGACAATAGCGGCTTTCTTT
v_call: TRBV30; j_call: TRBJ2-7; clone_size: .; d_call: .; cdr3_aa: CAWASRGTYEQYF; cdr3_nt: TGTGCCTGGGCCTCGAGGGGGACCTACGAGCAGTACTTC
v_call: TRBV10-3; j_call: TRBJ1-2; clone_size: .; d_call: TRBD1; cdr3_aa: CAISESGTGSNGYTF; cdr3_nt: TGTGCCATCAGTGAGTCTGGGACAGGGTCTAATGGCTACACCTTC
v_call: TRBV4-1; j_call: TRBJ1-2; clone_size: .; d_call: .; cdr3_aa: CASSQGKGQSLYYTF; cdr3_nt: TGCGCCAGCAGCCAAGGGAAGGGGCAATCTCTGTACTACACCTTC
v_call: TRBV5-4; j_call: TRBJ1-3; clone_size: .; d_call: .; cdr3_aa: CASSLAPETGNTIYF; cdr3_nt: TGTGCCAGCAGCTTGGCCCCGGAGACTGGAAACACCATATATTTT
v_call: TRBV5-1; j_call: TRBJ1-3; clone_size: .; d_call: TRBD1; cdr3_aa: CASSSTGDSGNTIYF; cdr3_nt: TGCGCCAGCAGCTCCACAGGGGACTCTGGAAACACCATATATTTT
v_call: TRBV9; j_call: TRBJ2-1; clone_size: .; d_call: TRBD2; cdr3_aa: CASSVGTSGGARTYNEQFF; cdr3_nt: TGTGCCAGCAGCGTAGGTACTAGCGGGGGGGCGAGAACCTACAATGAGCAGTTCTTC
v_call: TRBV7-2; j_call: TRBJ1-3; clone_size: .; d_call: .; cdr3_aa: CASSLASYSGNTIYF; cdr3_nt: TGTGCCAGCAGCTTAGCGTCTTACTCTGGAAACACCATATATTTT
v_call: TRBV18; j_call: TRBJ2-1; clone_size: .; d_call: .; cdr3_aa: CASSPSREWVYEQFF; cdr3_nt: TGTGCCAGCTCTCCGTCGAGGGAATGGGTTTATGAGCAGTTCTTC
v_call: TRBV19; j_call: TRBJ1-4; clone_size: .; d_call: TRBD1; cdr3_aa: CASSMPNRGLAEEKLFF; cdr3_nt: TGTGCCAGTAGTATGCCGAACAGGGGACTGGCCGAGGAAAAACTGTTTTTT
v_call: TRBV19; j_call: TRBJ1-1; clone_size: once; d_call: .; cdr3_aa: CASSMGHGSTEAFF; cdr3_nt: TGTGCCAGTAGTATGGGACACGGCAGCACTGAAGCTTTCTTT
v_call: TRBV15; j_call: TRBJ1-1; clone_size: .; d_call: .; cdr3_aa: CATSPPMRLAAYEAFF; cdr3_nt: TGTGCCACCAGCCCCCCAATGCGACTGGCAGCTTATGAAGCTTTCTTT